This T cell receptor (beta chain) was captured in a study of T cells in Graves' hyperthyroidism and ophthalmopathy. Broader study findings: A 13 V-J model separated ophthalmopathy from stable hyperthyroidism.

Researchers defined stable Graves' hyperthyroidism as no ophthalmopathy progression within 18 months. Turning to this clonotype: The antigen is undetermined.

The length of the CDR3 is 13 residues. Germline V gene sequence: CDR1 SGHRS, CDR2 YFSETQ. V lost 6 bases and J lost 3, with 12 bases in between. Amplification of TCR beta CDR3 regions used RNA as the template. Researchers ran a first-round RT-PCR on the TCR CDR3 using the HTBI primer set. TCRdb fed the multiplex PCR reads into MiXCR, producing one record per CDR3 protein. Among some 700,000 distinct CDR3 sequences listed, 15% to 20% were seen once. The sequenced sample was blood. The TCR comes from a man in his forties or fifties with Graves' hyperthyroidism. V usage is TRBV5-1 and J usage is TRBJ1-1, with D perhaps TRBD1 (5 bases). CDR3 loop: CASTLTVHTEAFF. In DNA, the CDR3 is TGCGCCAGCACCCTGACAGTTCACACTGAAGCTTTCTTT.